Listed below are T cell receptor beta chains from one sample, sequenced in a study of CD4 T cells in relation to SARS-CoV-2 and coronaviruses. Assay used: immunoSEQ multiplex PCR; TCRdb lists only in-frame clones, some missing. Of 25,000 to 30,000 clones listed, more than 75% are singletons. Antigen specificity for these receptors is unknown. The material sequenced was CD4+ T cells from PBMCs, cultured in vitro. The receptors stem from a human donor in good health. Each CDR3 is given with its conserved first and last residue. Fields, in order: J gene, D gene, clone size, V gene, CDR3 DNA, CDR3 protein. D genes are given only for firm matches. Clone size, where shown, is once, few, many, or a class for clones that have expanded.

>TRBJ2-3|TRBD1|-|TRBV5-1
TGCGCCAGCAGCCGCCGGACAGGGCGCACAGATACGCAGTATTTT
CASSRRTGRTDTQYF
>TRBJ2-7|-|few|TRBV29-1
TGCAGCGCCGGAAAAGGGAGTGGTACTACCTACGAGCAGTACTTC
CSAGKGSGTTYEQYF
>TRBJ2-7|-|-|TRBV7-9
TGTGCCAGCACCCCCCGGGGAGGCAGCTACGAGCAGTACTTC
CASTPRGGSYEQYF
>TRBJ1-4|-|-|TRBV19
TGTGCCAGTAGTCGGGGAGGAGGTGAAAAACTGTTTTTT
CASSRGGGEKLFF
>TRBJ1-4|-|few|TRBV5-5
TGTGCCAGCAGCTTGGACGGGGGACCGGGGGGACTGTTTTTT
CASSLDGGPGGLFF
>TRBJ2-3|TRBD2|-|TRBV11-2
TGTGCCAGCAGCTTAGATCGGGCTAGCGGGGGGCATAATACGCAGTATTTT
CASSLDRASGGHNTQYF
>TRBJ2-7|TRBD1|-|TRBV7-2
TGTGCCAGCAGCTTAGCACCGGGACAGAGATCCACCTACGAGCAGTACTTC
CASSLAPGQRSTYEQYF
>TRBJ2-7|TRBD2|-|TRBV19
TGTGCCAGTAGTAGGGCCTTAGGGGGCCCCAGCGGGAGGATCTACGAGCAGTACTTC
CASSRALGGPSGRIYEQYF
>TRBJ2-2|-|-|TRBV21-1
TGTGCCAGCAGCCCCCAGGGACCCGGGGAGCTGTTTTTT
CASSPQGPGELFF
>TRBJ2-1|TRBD2|-|TRBV3-1/TRBV3-2
TGTGCCAGCACCTTGAGCGGGGGAGCCCTCGAGCAGTTCTTC
CASTLSGGALEQFF
>TRBJ1-4|-|few|TRBV5-4
TGTGCCAGCAGCTTAGGGGGAACAACTAATGAAAAACTGTTTTTT
CASSLGGTTNEKLFF
>TRBJ2-4|TRBD2|-|TRBV3-1/TRBV3-2
TGTGCCAGCAGCCAAGGGGCTAGCGGGGGGGTAGCCAAAAACATTCAGTACTTC
CASSQGASGGVAKNIQYF
>TRBJ1-1|TRBD1|-|TRBV9
TGTGCCAGCAGCGTAGGACAGGGTAATGCTTTCTTT
CASSVGQGNAFF
>TRBJ2-7|TRBD2|-|TRBV4-1
TGCGCCAGCAGCGTAAGACTAGCCCCCGGCGAGCAGTACTTC
CASSVRLAPGEQYF
>TRBJ1-2|TRBD1|-|TRBV27
TGTGCCAGCAGTACCCGACAGGGGGCAGGGGGCTACACCTTC
CASSTRQGAGGYTF
>TRBJ1-4|-|-|TRBV5-1
TGCGCCAGCAGCTTGGAGTGGGGCGAAAAACTGTTTTTT
CASSLEWGEKLFF
>TRBJ2-1|-|-|TRBV7-8
TGTGCCAGCTTCCGGGACGCCCACAATGAGCAGTTCTTC
CASFRDAHNEQFF
>TRBJ1-5|TRBD1|-|TRBV10-1
TGCGCCAGCAGCGAACCTCCGGGACAGGGAGATCAGCCCCAGCATTTT
CASSEPPGQGDQPQHF
>TRBJ2-2|-|-|TRBV10-3
TGTGCCATGGCAGGGGCGAACACCGGGGAGCTGTTTTTT
CAMAGANTGELFF
>TRBJ2-7|-|few|TRBV11-2
TGTGCCAGCAGCTGGGCCCGGGGCAGGGGCGGGTACGAGCAGTACTTC
CASSWARGRGGYEQYF
>TRBJ1-6|-|-|TRBV7-9
TGTGCCAGCAGCCTATACAGCAATTCACCCCTCCACTTT
CASSLYSNSPLHF
>TRBJ2-1|TRBD2|-|TRBV5-1
TGCGCCAGCAGCGCTTATAATCCGGGACTAGCGGGGGATTGGAATGAGCAGTTCTTC
CASSAYNPGLAGDWNEQFF
>TRBJ2-5|-|once|TRBV3-1/TRBV3-2
TGTGCCAGCAGCCCCGTAGGAGGGGCCCAAGAGACCCAGTACTTC
CASSPVGGAQETQYF
>TRBJ2-1|-|-|TRBV7-9
TGTGCCAGCAGCTTAGCGCGGGACTTCCACGGGGATGAGCAGTTCTTC
CASSLARDFHGDEQFF
>TRBJ2-2|-|-|TRBV19
TGTGCCAGTAGAGCAATACAGGACACCGGGGAGCTGTTTTTT
CASRAIQDTGELFF
>TRBJ2-3|-|-|TRBV4-3
TGCGCCAGCAGCCTTGATACGGGTGTAAGCACAGATACGCAGTATTTT
CASSLDTGVSTDTQYF
>TRBJ1-1|-|-|TRBV7-2
TGTGCCAGCAGCTTCATGAGGGTCTCAGGGTTCACTGAAGCTTTCTTT
CASSFMRVSGFTEAFF
>TRBJ1-1|-|-|TRBV4-3
TGCGCCAGCAGCCAAGATCGCCCGACTGAAGCTTTCTTT
CASSQDRPTEAFF
>TRBJ2-7|TRBD1|-|TRBV3-1/TRBV3-2
TGTGCCAGCAGCCCTAGGGGGCTAGCTATATACGAGCAGTACTTC
CASSPRGLAIYEQYF
>TRBJ2-5|-|once|TRBV7-9
TGTGCCAGCAGCCCGCCGGAAGAGTGGAGAGAGACCCAGTACTTC
CASSPPEEWRETQYF
>TRBJ1-1|-|-|TRBV19
TGTGCCAGTAGTATCAACCAGGGGCGGGTGACTGAAGCTTTCTTT
CASSINQGRVTEAFF
>TRBJ1-1|-|-|TRBV7-7
TGTGCCAGCAGCCTAGATTCGAACACTGAAGCTTTCTTT
CASSLDSNTEAFF
>TRBJ2-5|-|-|TRBV12-3/TRBV12-4
TGTGCCAGCAGTTTAAAAGACCCAGGGTCCCAGTACTTC
CASSLKDPGSQYF
>TRBJ1-5|TRBD1|few|TRBV27
TGTGCCAGCAGCCAGTCAGGGTACAGGGGAAGGAGTCAGCCCCAGCATTTT
CASSQSGYRGRSQPQHF
>TRBJ1-1|-|-|TRBV18
TGTGCCAGCTCACCACCGATGGGAGTGGACACTGAAGCTTTCTTT
CASSPPMGVDTEAFF